This T cell receptor (beta chain) derives from a study of cytotoxic CD8 clonotypes in ibrutinib-treated CLL. For the study at large: In all, 10 to 11 patients were relapsed/refractory, 15 were treatment-naive and 17 to 18 were IGHV unmutated. General study findings and limits: The study found baseline clonality above age-matched healthy donors, tracking circulating CD8+ T-cell counts.

Details on this clone: Its antigen remains unknown.

The V end lost 2 bases, the J end lost 2 bases, and 19 bases lay between the germline ends. The germline CDR1 and CDR2 sequences are MDHEN and SYDVKM. The CDR3 is made up of 18 amino acids. Generated by immunoSEQ multiplex PCR, the TCRdb table keeps only in-frame clones and is missing some. This table has under 150,000 clones, around 90% appearing once. This rearrangement joins TRBV28 to TRBJ1-5; D is perhaps TRBD1 (5 bases). This TCR derives from a human donor with chronic lymphocytic leukemia. The sequencing used PBMCs, collected after 12 months of ibrutinib treatment. The CDR3 sequence is CASSLATGGGLGNQPQHF. CDR3 coding DNA: TGTGCCAGCAGTTTAGCTACAGGTGGCGGTCTAGGCAATCAGCCCCAGCATTTT.